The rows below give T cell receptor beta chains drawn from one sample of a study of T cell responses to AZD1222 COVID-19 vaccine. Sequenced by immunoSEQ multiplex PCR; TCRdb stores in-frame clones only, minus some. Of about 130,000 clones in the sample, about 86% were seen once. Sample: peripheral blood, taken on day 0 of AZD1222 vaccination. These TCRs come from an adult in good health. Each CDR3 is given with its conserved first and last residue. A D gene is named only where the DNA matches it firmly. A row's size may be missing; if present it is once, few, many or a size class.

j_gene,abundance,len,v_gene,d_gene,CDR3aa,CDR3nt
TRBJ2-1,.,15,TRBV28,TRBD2,CASRQLAGRYNEQFF,TGTGCCAGCAGGCAACTAGCGGGGCGGTACAATGAGCAGTTCTTC
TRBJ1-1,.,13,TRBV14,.,CASSQVVGGRAFF,TGTGCCAGCAGCCAAGTTGTCGGAGGGAGGGCTTTCTTT
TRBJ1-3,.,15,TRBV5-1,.,CASSFGGHSGNTIYF,TGCGCCAGCAGCTTTGGGGGACACTCTGGAAACACCATATATTTT
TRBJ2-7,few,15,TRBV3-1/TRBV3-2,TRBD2,CASSQVQRGVCEQYF,TGTGCCAGCAGCCAAGTCCAGCGGGGGGTATGTGAGCAGTACTTC
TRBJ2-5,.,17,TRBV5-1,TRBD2,CASRTSGGLRGQETQYF,TGCGCCAGCAGGACTAGCGGGGGGCTCCGGGGCCAAGAGACCCAGTACTTC
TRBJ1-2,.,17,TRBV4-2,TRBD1,CASSRTGTGDSLYGYTF,TGTGCCAGCAGCCGAACCGGGACAGGGGATTCCCTGTATGGCTACACCTTC
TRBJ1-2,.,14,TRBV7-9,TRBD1,CASSSTGGSYGYTF,TGTGCCAGCAGTTCGACAGGGGGCAGCTATGGCTACACCTTC
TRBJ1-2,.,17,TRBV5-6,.,CASSLALAGKKPYGYTF,TGTGCCAGCAGCTTGGCCCTTGCGGGAAAGAAACCCTATGGCTACACCTTC
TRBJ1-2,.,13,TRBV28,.,CASSLGPNYGYTF,TGTGCCAGCAGTTTAGGACCTAACTATGGCTACACCTTC
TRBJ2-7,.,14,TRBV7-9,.,CASSLGGVSYEQYF,TGTGCCAGCAGCTTAGGTGGGGTTTCCTACGAGCAGTACTTC